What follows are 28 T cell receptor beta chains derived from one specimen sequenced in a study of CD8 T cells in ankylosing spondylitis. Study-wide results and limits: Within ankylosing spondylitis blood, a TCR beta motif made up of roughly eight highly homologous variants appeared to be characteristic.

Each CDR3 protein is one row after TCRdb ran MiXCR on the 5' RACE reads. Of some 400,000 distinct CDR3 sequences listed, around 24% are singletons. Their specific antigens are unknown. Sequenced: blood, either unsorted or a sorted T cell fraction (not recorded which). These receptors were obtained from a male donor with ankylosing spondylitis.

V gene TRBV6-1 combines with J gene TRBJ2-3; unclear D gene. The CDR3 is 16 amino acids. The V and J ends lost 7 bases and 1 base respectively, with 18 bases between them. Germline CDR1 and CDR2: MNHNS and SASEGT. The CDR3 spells CASTHRNLDGTDTQYF. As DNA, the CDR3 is TGTGCCAGCACCCACCGAAATTTGGATGGCACAGATACGCAGTATTTT.

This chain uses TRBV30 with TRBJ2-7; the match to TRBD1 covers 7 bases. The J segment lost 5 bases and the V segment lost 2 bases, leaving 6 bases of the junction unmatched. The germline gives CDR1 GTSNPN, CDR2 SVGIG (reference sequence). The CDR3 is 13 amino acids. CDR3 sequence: CAWSTNRGNEQYF. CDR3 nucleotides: TGTGCCTGGAGTACAAACAGGGGAAACGAGCAGTACTTC.

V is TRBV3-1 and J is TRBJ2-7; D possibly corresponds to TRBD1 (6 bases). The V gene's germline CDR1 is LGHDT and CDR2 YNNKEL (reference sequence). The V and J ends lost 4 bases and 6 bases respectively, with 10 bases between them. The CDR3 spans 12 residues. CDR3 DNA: TGTGCCAGCAGCCTACAGGGTGGCGAGCAGTACTTC. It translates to CASSLQGGEQYF.

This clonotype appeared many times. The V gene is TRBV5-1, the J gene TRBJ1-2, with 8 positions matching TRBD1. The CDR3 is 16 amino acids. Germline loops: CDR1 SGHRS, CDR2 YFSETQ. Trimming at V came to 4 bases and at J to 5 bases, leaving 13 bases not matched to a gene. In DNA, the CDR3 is TGCGCCAGCAGCAGTGGGACAGGAGGAACCCTATATGGCTACACCTTC. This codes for CASSSGTGGTLYGYTF.

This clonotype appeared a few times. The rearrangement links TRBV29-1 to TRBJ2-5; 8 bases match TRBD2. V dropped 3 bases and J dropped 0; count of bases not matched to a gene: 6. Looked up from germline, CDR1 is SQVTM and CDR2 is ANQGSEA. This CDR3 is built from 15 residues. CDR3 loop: CSVELAGWNQETQYF. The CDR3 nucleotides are TGCAGCGTTGAGCTAGCGGGCTGGAACCAAGAGACCCAGTACTTC. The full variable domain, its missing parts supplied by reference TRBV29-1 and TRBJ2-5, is SAVISQKPSRDICQRGTSLTIQCQVDSQVTMMFWYRQQPGQSLTLIATANQGSEATYESGFVIDKFPISRPNLTFSTLTVSNMSPEDSSIYLCSVELAGWNQETQYFGPGTRLLVL.

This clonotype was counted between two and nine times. The CDR3 sequence is CATSAGVTQYF. CDR3 coding DNA: TGTGCCACCAGTGCAGGGGTTACGCAGTATTTT. The J gene is TRBJ2-3, the V gene TRBV24-1; possibly TRBD1 for D (6 bases). The V gene lost 5 bases and the J gene lost 8 bases, with 7 bases spanning the gap. Germline values: CDR1 KGHDR, CDR2 SFDVKD. CDR3 size: 11 residues.

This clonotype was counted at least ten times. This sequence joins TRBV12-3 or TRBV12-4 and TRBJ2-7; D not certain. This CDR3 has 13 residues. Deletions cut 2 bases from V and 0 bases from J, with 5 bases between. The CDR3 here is CASSLHNSYEQYF. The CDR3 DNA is TGTGCCAGCAGTTTACACAACTCCTACGAGCAGTACTTC.

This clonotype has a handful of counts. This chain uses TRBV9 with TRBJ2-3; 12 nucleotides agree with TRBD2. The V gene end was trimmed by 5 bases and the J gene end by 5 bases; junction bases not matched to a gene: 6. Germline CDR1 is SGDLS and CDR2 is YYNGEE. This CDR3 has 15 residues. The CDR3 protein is CASRRLAGDVDTQYF. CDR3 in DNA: TGTGCCAGCAGACGACTAGCGGGAGATGTAGATACGCAGTATTTT.

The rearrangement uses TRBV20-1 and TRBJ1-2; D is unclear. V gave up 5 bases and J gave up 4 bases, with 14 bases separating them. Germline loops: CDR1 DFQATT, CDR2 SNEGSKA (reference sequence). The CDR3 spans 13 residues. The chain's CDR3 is CSAPGRTSYGYTF. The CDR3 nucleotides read TGCAGTGCTCCGGGGAGAACCAGCTATGGCTACACCTTC.

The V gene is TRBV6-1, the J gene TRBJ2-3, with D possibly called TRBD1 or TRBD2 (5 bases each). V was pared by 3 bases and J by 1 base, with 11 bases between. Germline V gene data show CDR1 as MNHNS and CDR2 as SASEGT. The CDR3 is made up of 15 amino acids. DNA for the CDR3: TGTGCCAGCAGTGACCCCCGGGACCGCACAGATACGCAGTATTTT. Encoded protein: CASSDPRDRTDTQYF.

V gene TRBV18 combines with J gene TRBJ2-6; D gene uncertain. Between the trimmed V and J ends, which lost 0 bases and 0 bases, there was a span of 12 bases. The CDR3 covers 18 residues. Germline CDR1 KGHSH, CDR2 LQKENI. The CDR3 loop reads CASSPPMGLSSGANVLTF. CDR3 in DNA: TGTGCCAGCTCACCACCTATGGGCCTAAGCTCTGGGGCCAACGTCCTGACTTTC.

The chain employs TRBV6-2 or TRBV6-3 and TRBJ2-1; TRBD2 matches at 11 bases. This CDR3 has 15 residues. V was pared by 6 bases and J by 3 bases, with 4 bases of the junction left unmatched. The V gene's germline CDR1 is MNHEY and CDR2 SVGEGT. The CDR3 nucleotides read TGTGCCAGCAGGCTAGCGGGAGGATTCTACAATGAGCAGTTCTTC. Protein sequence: CASRLAGGFYNEQFF.

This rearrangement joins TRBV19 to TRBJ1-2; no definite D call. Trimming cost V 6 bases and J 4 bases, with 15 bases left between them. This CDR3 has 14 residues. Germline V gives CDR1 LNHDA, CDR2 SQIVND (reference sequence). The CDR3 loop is CASRTFDRLYGYTF. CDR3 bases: TGTGCCAGTAGAACCTTTGACCGCCTCTATGGCTACACCTTC.

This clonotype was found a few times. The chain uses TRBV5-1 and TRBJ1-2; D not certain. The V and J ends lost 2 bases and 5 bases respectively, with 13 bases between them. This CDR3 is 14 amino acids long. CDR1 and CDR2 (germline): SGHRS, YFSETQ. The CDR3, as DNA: TGCGCCAGCAGCTTACCCGGGCCTCCATATGGCTACACCTTC. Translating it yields CASSLPGPPYGYTF.

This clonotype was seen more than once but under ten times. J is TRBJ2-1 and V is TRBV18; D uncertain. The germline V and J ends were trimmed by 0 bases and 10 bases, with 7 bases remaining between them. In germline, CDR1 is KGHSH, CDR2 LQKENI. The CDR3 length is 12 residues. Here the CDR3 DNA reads TGTGCCAGCTCACCACCCTCACGGGAGCAGTTCTTC. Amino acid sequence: CASSPPSREQFF.

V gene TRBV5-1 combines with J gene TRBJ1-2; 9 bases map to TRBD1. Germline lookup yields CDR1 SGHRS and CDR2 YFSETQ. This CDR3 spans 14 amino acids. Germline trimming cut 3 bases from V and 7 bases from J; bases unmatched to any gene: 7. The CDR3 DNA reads TGCGCCAGCAGCTCCGGGACAGGGAGGTTTGGCTACACCTTC. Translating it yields CASSSGTGRFGYTF. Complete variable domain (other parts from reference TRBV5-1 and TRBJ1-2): KAGVTQTPRYLIKTRGQQVTLSCSPISGHRSVSWYQQTPGQGLQFLFEYFSETQRNKGNFPGRFSGRQFSNSRSEMNVSTLELGDSALYLCASSSGTGRFGYTFGSGTRLTVV.

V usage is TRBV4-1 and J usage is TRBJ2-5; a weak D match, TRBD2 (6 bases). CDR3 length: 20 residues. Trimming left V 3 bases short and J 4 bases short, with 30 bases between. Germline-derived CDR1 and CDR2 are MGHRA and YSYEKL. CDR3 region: CASSQAPPELAARARETQYF. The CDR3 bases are TGCGCCAGCAGCCAGGCCCCACCGGAATTAGCGGCCAGAGCGCGAGAGACCCAGTACTTC.

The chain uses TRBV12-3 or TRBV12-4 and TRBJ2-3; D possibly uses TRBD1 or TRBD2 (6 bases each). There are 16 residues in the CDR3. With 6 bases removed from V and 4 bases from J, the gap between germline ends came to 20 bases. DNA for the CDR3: TGTGCCAGCAGCCTAGGGGGGCTAGGTGGGCCAGATACGCAGTATTTT. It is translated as CASSLGGLGGPDTQYF.

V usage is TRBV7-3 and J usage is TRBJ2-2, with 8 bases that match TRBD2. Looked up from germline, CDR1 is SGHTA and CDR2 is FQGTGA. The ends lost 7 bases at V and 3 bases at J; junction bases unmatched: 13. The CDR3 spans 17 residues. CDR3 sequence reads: CASTRPSGSGDTGELFF. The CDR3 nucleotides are TGTGCCAGCACCCGACCCAGCGGGAGTGGTGACACCGGGGAGCTGTTTTTT. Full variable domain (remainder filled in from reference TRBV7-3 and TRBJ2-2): GAGVSQTPSNKVTEKGKYVELRCDPISGHTALYWYRQSLGQGPEFLIYFQGTGAADDSGLPNDRFFAVRPEGSVSTLKIQRTERGDSAVYLCASTRPSGSGDTGELFFGEGSRLTVL.

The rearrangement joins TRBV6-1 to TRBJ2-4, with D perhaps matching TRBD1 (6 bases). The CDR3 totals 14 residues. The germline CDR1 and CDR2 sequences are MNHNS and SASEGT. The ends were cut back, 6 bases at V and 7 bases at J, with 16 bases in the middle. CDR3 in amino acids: CASSRQAAANIQYF. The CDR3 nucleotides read TGTGCCAGCAGCAGACAGGCCGCCGCGAACATTCAGTACTTC.

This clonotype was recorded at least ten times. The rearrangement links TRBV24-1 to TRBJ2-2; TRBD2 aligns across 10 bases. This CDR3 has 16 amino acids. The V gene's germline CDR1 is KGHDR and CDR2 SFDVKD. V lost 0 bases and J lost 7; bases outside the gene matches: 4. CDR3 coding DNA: TGTGCCACCAGTGATTTGCATAGGACTAGCGGCGGGGAGCTGTTTTTT. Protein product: CATSDLHRTSGGELFF.

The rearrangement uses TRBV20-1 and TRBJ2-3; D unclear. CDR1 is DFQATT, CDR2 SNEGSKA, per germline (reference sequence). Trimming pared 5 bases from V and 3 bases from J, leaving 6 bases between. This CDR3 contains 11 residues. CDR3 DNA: TGCAGTGCTGAGCCGACAGATACGCAGTATTTT. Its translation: CSAEPTDTQYF.

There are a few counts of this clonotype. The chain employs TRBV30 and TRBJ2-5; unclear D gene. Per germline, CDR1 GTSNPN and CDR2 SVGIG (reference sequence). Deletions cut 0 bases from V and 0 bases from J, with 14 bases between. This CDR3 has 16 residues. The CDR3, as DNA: TGTGCCTGGAGTGTACTCACAGATGAGTACCAAGAGACCCAGTACTTC. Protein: CAWSVLTDEYQETQYF.

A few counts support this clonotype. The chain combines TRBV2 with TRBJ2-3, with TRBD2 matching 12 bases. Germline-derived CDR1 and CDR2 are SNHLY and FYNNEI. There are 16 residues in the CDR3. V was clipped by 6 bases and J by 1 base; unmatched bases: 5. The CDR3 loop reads CASSRTSGIGTDTQYF. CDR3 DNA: TGTGCCAGCAGCCGGACTAGCGGGATTGGCACAGATACGCAGTATTTT.

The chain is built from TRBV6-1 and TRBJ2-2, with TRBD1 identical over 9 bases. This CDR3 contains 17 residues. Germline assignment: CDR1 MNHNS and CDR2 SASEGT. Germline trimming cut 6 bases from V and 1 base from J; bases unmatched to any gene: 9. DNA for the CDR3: TGTGCCAGCAGAGGAAAAACGGGACAGGGGAACACCGGGGAGCTGTTTTTT. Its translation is CASRGKTGQGNTGELFF.

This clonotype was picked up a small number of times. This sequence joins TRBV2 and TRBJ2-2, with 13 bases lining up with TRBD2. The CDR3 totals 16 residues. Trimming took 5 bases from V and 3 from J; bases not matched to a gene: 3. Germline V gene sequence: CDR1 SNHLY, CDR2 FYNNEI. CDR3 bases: TGTGCCAGCAGTAGCACTAGCGGGAGGGACACCGGGGAGCTGTTTTTT. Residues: CASSSTSGRDTGELFF.

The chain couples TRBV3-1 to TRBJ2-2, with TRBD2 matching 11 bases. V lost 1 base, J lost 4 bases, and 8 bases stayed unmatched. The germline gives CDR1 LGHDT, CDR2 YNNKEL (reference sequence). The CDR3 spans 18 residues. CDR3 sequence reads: CASSQVTVAGGPTGELFF. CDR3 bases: TGTGCCAGCAGCCAAGTGACCGTAGCGGGAGGGCCCACCGGGGAGCTGTTTTTT.

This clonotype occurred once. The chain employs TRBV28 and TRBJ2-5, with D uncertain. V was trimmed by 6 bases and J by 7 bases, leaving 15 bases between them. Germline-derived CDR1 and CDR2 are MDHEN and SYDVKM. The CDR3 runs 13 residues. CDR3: CASRLRAVGTQYF. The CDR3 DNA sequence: TGTGCCAGCAGACTCCGGGCCGTGGGGACCCAGTACTTC.